The clone carrying this TCR beta chain was seen only once. This entry comes from a study of blood T cell repertoires in COVID-19. Study as a whole: The origin of the acute and convalescent COVID-19 samples was the United States, Italy and Spain. From T cells, B-cell-depleted T cells, or PBMCs came the material, which was cDNA or gDNA.

Generated by immunoSEQ multiplex PCR, the TCRdb table keeps only in-frame clones and is missing some. The table has 250,000 to 350,000 clones, about nine tenths seen once; the top ten hold 2% to 2.5%. This TCR was recovered from a woman aged 50 to 60 who had recovered from COVID-19. The sequencing input was peripheral blood.

Written as DNA, the CDR3 is TGTGCCAGCAGTTCAGGGTATGAGACCCAGTACTTC. Translation gives CASSSGYETQYF. The chain employs TRBV12-3 or TRBV12-4 and TRBJ2-5, with D tentatively TRBD1 (5 bases). This CDR3 spans 12 amino acids. V lost 4 bases and J 5 bases, leaving 8 bases between the germline ends.